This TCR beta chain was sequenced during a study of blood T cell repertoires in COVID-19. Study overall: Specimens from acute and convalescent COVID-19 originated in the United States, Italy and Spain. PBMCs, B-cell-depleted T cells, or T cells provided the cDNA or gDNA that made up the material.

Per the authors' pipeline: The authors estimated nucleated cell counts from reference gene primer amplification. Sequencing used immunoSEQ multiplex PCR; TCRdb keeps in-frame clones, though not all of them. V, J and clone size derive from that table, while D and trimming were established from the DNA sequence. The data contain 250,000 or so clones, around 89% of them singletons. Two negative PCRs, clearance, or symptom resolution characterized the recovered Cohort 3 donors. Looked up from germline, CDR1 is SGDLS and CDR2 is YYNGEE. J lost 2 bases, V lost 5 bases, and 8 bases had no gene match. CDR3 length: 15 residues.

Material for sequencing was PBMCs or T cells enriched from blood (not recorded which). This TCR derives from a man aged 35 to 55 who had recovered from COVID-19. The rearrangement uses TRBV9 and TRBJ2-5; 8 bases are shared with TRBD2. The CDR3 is CASSDSGKQQETQYF. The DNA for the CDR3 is TGTGCCAGCAGTGATAGCGGGAAACAGCAAGAGACCCAGTACTTC.